Below are 26 T cell receptor beta chains sequenced from a single sample in a study of T cell responses to AZD1222 COVID-19 vaccine. TCRdb's copy holds only in-frame clones and misses some; the assay was immunoSEQ multiplex PCR. The repertoire holds 85,000 to 90,000 clones, with roughly 87% as singletons. The specimen was peripheral blood, collected on day 0 of AZD1222 vaccination. The receptor source for this set is an adult in good health.

Note on this clone: Other DNA variants within this sample encode the same CDR3. This CDR3 is CASSLGQGYTGELFF. The CDR3 region has the DNA TGTGCCAGCAGCTTAGGACAGGGCTACACCGGGGAGCTGTTTTTT. This chain uses TRBV11-3 with TRBJ2-2; 7 nucleotides agree with TRBD1. CDR3 length: 15 amino acids. Losses at the gene ends were 1 base for V and 3 bases for J; bases not matched to a gene: 2. Germline V gives CDR1 SGHNT, CDR2 YENEEA.

The chain has TRBV5-1 and TRBJ2-2; 10 nucleotides line up with TRBD2. Germline CDR1 and CDR2: SGHRS and YFSETQ. The V and J ends lost 0 bases and 6 bases, in that order; junction bases with no gene match: 5. There are 16 residues in the CDR3. The CDR3 DNA follows: TGCGCCAGCAGCTTGGAGGCTAGCGGGAGCGCCGGGGAGCTGTTTTTT. Translation: CASSLEASGSAGELFF. Using reference TRBV5-1 and TRBJ2-2 for the parts outside the CDR3, the full variable domain is KAGVTQTPRYLIKTRGQQVTLSCSPISGHRSVSWYQQTPGQGLQFLFEYFSETQRNKGNFPGRFSGRQFSNSRSEMNVSTLELGDSALYLCASSLEASGSAGELFFGEGSRLTVL.

The gene calls are TRBV7-8 and TRBJ1-5; D is uncertain. V was pared by 1 base and J by 3 bases, with 7 bases between. CDR1 and CDR2 from the germline V gene are SGHVS and FQNEAQ. This CDR3 contains 14 residues. CDR3: CASSLGGYNQPQHF. The CDR3 DNA sequence: TGTGCCAGCAGCTTAGGAGGTTACAATCAGCCCCAGCATTTT.

J is TRBJ2-7 and V is TRBV28; no reliable D call. V was shortened by 3 bases and J by 5 bases, with 11 bases between the two germline ends. Looked up from germline, CDR1 is MDHEN and CDR2 is SYDVKM. The CDR3 extends over 13 amino acids. CDR3 nucleotides: TGTGCCAGCAGTTTTTGGGCCTCGGACGAGCAGTACTTC. It encodes CASSFWASDEQYF.

This chain links TRBV5-6 with TRBJ1-1, with D tentatively TRBD1 (6 bases). Trimming stripped 2 bases from V and 2 bases from J, with 13 bases between. This CDR3 has 15 amino acids. Germline assignment: CDR1 SGHDT and CDR2 YYEEEE. CDR3 DNA sequence: TGTGCCAGCAGCTTATACAGGGCAATTAACACTGAAGCTTTCTTT. Protein sequence: CASSLYRAINTEAFF.

CDR3 nucleotide sequence: TGTGCCAGCAGTTGGCGGGACACAGATACGCAGTATTTT. Translating it yields CASSWRDTDTQYF. V gene TRBV12-3 or TRBV12-4 combines with J gene TRBJ2-3, with a possible D match to TRBD2 (6 bases). Deletions cut 4 bases from V and 2 bases from J, with 7 bases between. CDR3 length: 13 amino acids.

Only a few counts were recorded for this clone. This chain joins TRBV3-1 (or the pseudogene TRBV3-2) and TRBJ1-3, with D hard to call. Germline lookup yields CDR1 LGHDT and CDR2 YNNKEL (reference sequence). V shed 6 bases and J shed 0 bases, with 12 bases lying between them. The CDR3 covers 15 residues. CDR3 bases: TGTGCCAGCAGTCCCTCGGGAGGCTCTGGAAACACCATATATTTT. This sequence encodes CASSPSGGSGNTIYF.

This clone was detected only once. The V gene is TRBV27, the J gene TRBJ1-1; TRBD1 matches at 10 bases. CDR1 MNHEY and CDR2 SMNVEV come from the germline V gene (reference sequence). The V segment lost 4 bases and the J segment 13 bases; nucleotides outside the gene matches: 9. This CDR3 spans 13 amino acids. The CDR3 region has the DNA TGTGCCAGCAGTTCCGGGGACAGGGGAAGAGGTTTCTTT. Translation gives CASSSGDRGRGFF.

The rearrangement links TRBV6-5 to TRBJ2-2; 7 nucleotides align to TRBD2. Germline CDR1 is MNHEY and CDR2 is SVGAGI. This CDR3 comprises 15 residues. J was trimmed by 4 bases and V by 8 bases; bases with no gene match: 10. The CDR3 spells CASVGREARTGELFF. The CDR3 nucleotides read TGTGCCAGCGTAGGGAGGGAGGCCCGCACCGGGGAGCTGTTTTTT.

V gene TRBV5-8 combines with J gene TRBJ1-2; TRBD1 matches 9 bases. CDR3 length: 14 residues. Germline lookup yields CDR1 SGHTS and CDR2 YDEGEE. The V and J ends lost 3 bases and 7 bases, in that order; junction bases with no gene match: 7. This chain's CDR3 is CASSSPGQGFGYTF. The DNA for the CDR3 is TGTGCCAGCAGCTCTCCGGGACAGGGTTTTGGCTACACCTTC.

This clone was observed a single time. The chain links TRBV4-2 to TRBJ2-2; D is possibly TRBD2 (6 bases). The CDR3 extends over 14 amino acids. The ends were cut back, 10 bases at V and 1 base at J, with 13 bases in the middle. The germline CDR1 and CDR2 sequences are LGHNA and YNFKEQ. The CDR3 DNA sequence: TGTGCCACCGGGGAGGCCCAGAACACCGGGGAGCTGTTTTTT. It specifies CATGEAQNTGELFF.

V and J are TRBV28 and TRBJ1-2, with D tentatively TRBD1 (5 bases). The V end was cut by 7 bases, the J end by 1 base, with 13 bases between. Germline V gene sequence: CDR1 MDHEN, CDR2 SYDVKM. CDR3 length equals 14 residues. In nucleotides, the CDR3 is TGTGCCAGCACCCAGGGAGGGGTTAACTATGGCTACACCTTC. Amino acid sequence: CASTQGGVNYGYTF.

The chain has TRBV9 and TRBJ2-1; TRBD1 or TRBD2 may be the D gene (5 bases each). Germline V gives CDR1 SGDLS, CDR2 YYNGEE. Trimming shortened V by 0 bases and J by 0 bases, and 13 bases separated the two germline ends. The CDR3 contains 17 residues. CDR3 sequence reads: CASSVGSSGGSYNEQFF. The CDR3 DNA follows: TGTGCCAGCAGCGTAGGGTCATCTGGGGGCTCCTACAATGAGCAGTTCTTC.

The chain combines TRBV6-5 with TRBJ2-2; 7 bases line up with TRBD1. Germline values: CDR1 MNHEY, CDR2 SVGAGI. V shed 6 bases, J shed 0 bases, and the junction held 4 bases outside the gene matches. The CDR3 extends over 15 amino acids. This CDR3 is CASRRQGTNTGELFF. The CDR3 DNA reads TGTGCCAGCAGACGACAGGGAACGAACACCGGGGAGCTGTTTTTT.

This clone has just a few counts. The V call is TRBV5-6, the J call TRBJ2-1; D not certain. V lost 2 bases and J lost 9, with 6 bases in between. The CDR3 sequence is 11 residues long. Germline-derived CDR1 and CDR2 are SGHDT and YYEEEE. The CDR3 coding sequence is TGTGCCAGCAGCTTCAGCATTGAGCAGTTCTTC. Amino acids: CASSFSIEQFF. The whole variable domain, filled in from reference TRBV5-6 and TRBJ2-1, reads DAGVTQSPTHLIKTRGQQVTLRCSPKSGHDTVSWYQQALGQGPQFIFQYYEEEERQRGNFPDRFSGHQFPNYSSELNVNALLLGDSALYLCASSFSIEQFFGPGTRLTVL.

This rearrangement joins TRBV11-3 to TRBJ2-3; D perhaps matches TRBD1 (5 bases). Per germline, CDR1 SGHNT and CDR2 YENEEA. The length of the CDR3 is 13 residues. Trimming pared 1 base from V and 6 bases from J, leaving 8 bases between. In DNA, the CDR3 is TGTGCCAGCAGCTTAGTGTCAGGGGATACGCAGTATTTT. This gives the protein CASSLVSGDTQYF.

The chain is built from TRBV5-1 and TRBJ2-1; TRBD2 agrees at 10 bases. Looked up from germline, CDR1 is SGHRS and CDR2 is YFSETQ. The CDR3 covers 14 residues. With 6 bases clipped from V and 8 bases from J, the junction kept 8 bases outside the gene matches. The DNA of the CDR3 is TGCGCCAGCACAACTAGCGGGATCTTGCATGAGCAGTTCTTC. Its translation: CASTTSGILHEQFF.

Only one count was recorded for this clone. The rearrangement uses TRBV7-3 and TRBJ2-2, with 11 bases that match TRBD2. This CDR3 region has 16 residues. Looked up from germline, CDR1 is SGHTA and CDR2 is FQGTGA. Unmatched junction bases numbered 2, after V lost 4 bases and J lost 1 base. Here the CDR3 DNA reads TGTGCCAGCAGCTCCGGGACTAGCGGGAACACCGGGGAGCTGTTTTTT. Protein product: CASSSGTSGNTGELFF.

The V call is TRBV28, the J call TRBJ2-7, with 9 nucleotides matching TRBD2. The CDR3 has 14 residues. The V gene's germline CDR1 is MDHEN and CDR2 SYDVKM. Trimming took 6 bases from V and 8 from J; bases not matched to a gene: 11. The CDR3 loop is CASRERGGLAKQYF. The DNA of the CDR3 is TGTGCCAGCAGGGAGAGGGGTGGACTAGCGAAGCAGTACTTC.

V is TRBV9 and J is TRBJ1-6; tentative D call: TRBD1 (5 bases). Trimming took off 4 bases at V and 4 bases at J, with 9 bases between the two ends. Germline assignment: CDR1 SGDLS and CDR2 YYNGEE. The CDR3 extends over 14 amino acids. The CDR3 nucleotides read TGTGCCAGCAGCCCCGGACAATATAATTCACCCCTCCACTTT. Its translation: CASSPGQYNSPLHF.

The V and J genes are TRBV13 and TRBJ2-2; TRBD2 matches at 9 bases. V was pared by 5 bases and J by 4 bases, with 8 bases of the junction left unmatched. Germline V gene lookup returns CDR1 PRHDT and CDR2 FYEKMQ (reference sequence). CDR3 length equals 16 residues. The CDR3 loop is CASSPGLASGTGELFF. The CDR3, as DNA: TGTGCCAGCAGCCCCGGACTAGCGTCCGGCACCGGGGAGCTGTTTTTT. The full variable domain, completed using reference TRBV13 and TRBJ2-2, is AAGVIQSPRHLIKEKRETATLKCYPIPRHDTVYWYQQGPGQDPQFLISFYEKMQSDKGSIPDRFSAQQFSDYHSELNMSSLELGDSALYFCASSPGLASGTGELFFGEGSRLTVL.

The rearrangement uses TRBV24-1 and TRBJ2-2; 7 positions agree with TRBD2. V gave up 6 bases and J gave up 7 bases; unmatched junction bases: 4. The CDR3 loop spans 13 amino acids. Germline-derived CDR1 and CDR2 are KGHDR and SFDVKD. CDR3 protein: CATSTREGGELFF. As DNA, the CDR3 is TGTGCCACCAGTACCAGGGAGGGCGGGGAGCTGTTTTTT.

In DNA form, the CDR3 reads TGTGCCAGCAGCCAGGGCAAAAAACTGTTTTTT. Translating it yields CASSQGKKLFF. The V and J genes are TRBV5-6 and TRBJ1-4, with a possible D match to TRBD1 (5 bases). CDR3 length: 11 residues. V lost 4 bases and J lost 9, with 7 bases in between. The V gene's germline CDR1 is SGHDT and CDR2 YYEEEE.

This chain uses TRBV28 with TRBJ1-6, with 8 bases fitting TRBD1. The length of the CDR3 is 14 residues. The germline CDR1 and CDR2 sequences are MDHEN and SYDVKM. The junction had 7 bases not matched to a gene; V was cut back by 6 bases and J by 9 bases. CDR3 amino acids: CASRIQTGGSPLHF. CDR3 sequence (DNA): TGTGCCAGCAGGATTCAAACAGGGGGTTCACCCCTCCACTTT. Full variable domain (outside the CDR3, taken from reference TRBV28 and TRBJ1-6): DVKVTQSSRYLVKRTGEKVFLECVQDMDHENMFWYRQDPGLGLRLIYFSYDVKMKEKGDIPEGYSVSREKKERFSLILESASTNQTSMYLCASRIQTGGSPLHFGNGTRLTVT.

The chain uses TRBV29-1 and TRBJ1-1; tentatively, D is TRBD1 (6 bases). V was cut by 3 bases and J by 11 bases, with 13 bases left in between. CDR1 SQVTM and CDR2 ANQGSEA come from the germline V gene. The CDR3 consists of 11 residues. The CDR3 loop is CSVDQTGGAFF. CDR3 in DNA: TGCAGCGTTGATCAGACAGGTGGGGCTTTCTTT.

CDR3 sequence: CASSLRLYPVGKNIQYF. The CDR3 bases are TGTGCCAGCAGTTTACGTCTCTACCCGGTCGGCAAAAACATTCAGTACTTC. This chain uses TRBV27 with TRBJ2-4; D gene unclear. Germline loops: CDR1 MNHEY, CDR2 SMNVEV (reference sequence). The germline V and J ends were trimmed by 2 bases and 3 bases, with 17 bases remaining between them. The CDR3 is made up of 17 amino acids.